Listed here are 5 T cell receptor beta chains from one sample, sequenced in a study of T cell changes during pregnancy in multiple sclerosis. Clones were sequenced by immunoSEQ multiplex PCR, and TCRdb holds only the in-frame ones, with some missing. Of 85,000 to 90,000 clones detected, approximately 90% appear once; the ten largest clones hold around 2%. The starting material was peripheral blood, obtained in the first trimester of pregnancy. The receptors come from a female donor in good health, enrolled as a control in a pregnancy study.

This clone was detected a few times. This chain connects TRBV4-1 to TRBJ2-7; 8 bases fit TRBD1. CDR3 length: 17 residues. The germline gives CDR1 MGHRA, CDR2 YSYEKL. Trimming removed 0 bases from V and 3 bases from J; junction bases left unmatched: 10. CDR3 DNA sequence: TGCGCCAGCAGCCAAGATTTTATAGGGACAGGCGTCTACGAGCAGTACTTC. Translating it yields CASSQDFIGTGVYEQYF.

The chain links TRBV27 to TRBJ2-1; 9 nucleotides line up with TRBD1. CDR3 length: 15 residues. The trim removed 3 bases at V and 1 base at J, leaving 1 base unmatched. Germline-derived CDR1 and CDR2 are MNHEY and SMNVEV (reference sequence). CDR3 region: CASSLDRGSYNEQFF. As DNA, the CDR3 is TGTGCCAGCAGTTTGGACAGGGGATCCTACAATGAGCAGTTCTTC.

The chain combines TRBV6-5 with TRBJ2-5; 10 bases are shared with TRBD2. CDR1 is MNHEY, CDR2 SVGAGI, per germline. The CDR3 contains 14 residues. The J segment lost 5 bases and the V segment lost 5 bases, leaving 5 bases of the junction unmatched. This CDR3 reads CASSTSGGAETQYF. In DNA, the CDR3 is TGTGCCAGCAGTACCAGCGGGGGGGCGGAGACCCAGTACTTC.

The V and J genes are TRBV2 and TRBJ2-7, with D unresolved. Per the germline V gene, CDR1 is SNHLY and CDR2 is FYNNEI. V lost 4 bases to trimming and J lost 6 bases, with 13 bases between them. The CDR3 covers 13 residues. As DNA, the CDR3 is TGTGCCAGCAGTGGCCTTATCCTCGGCGAGCAGTACTTC. Translating it yields CASSGLILGEQYF.

This chain connects TRBV5-4 to TRBJ2-4; TRBD2 matches 8 bases. With V trimmed by 4 bases and J by 12 bases, 6 bases remained unmatched. The CDR3 spans 12 residues. Germline V gives CDR1 SGHNT, CDR2 YYREEE (reference sequence). The CDR3 DNA reads TGTGCCAGCAGCCCCGGGGGGGCCACTCAGTACTTC. Translating it yields CASSPGGATQYF.